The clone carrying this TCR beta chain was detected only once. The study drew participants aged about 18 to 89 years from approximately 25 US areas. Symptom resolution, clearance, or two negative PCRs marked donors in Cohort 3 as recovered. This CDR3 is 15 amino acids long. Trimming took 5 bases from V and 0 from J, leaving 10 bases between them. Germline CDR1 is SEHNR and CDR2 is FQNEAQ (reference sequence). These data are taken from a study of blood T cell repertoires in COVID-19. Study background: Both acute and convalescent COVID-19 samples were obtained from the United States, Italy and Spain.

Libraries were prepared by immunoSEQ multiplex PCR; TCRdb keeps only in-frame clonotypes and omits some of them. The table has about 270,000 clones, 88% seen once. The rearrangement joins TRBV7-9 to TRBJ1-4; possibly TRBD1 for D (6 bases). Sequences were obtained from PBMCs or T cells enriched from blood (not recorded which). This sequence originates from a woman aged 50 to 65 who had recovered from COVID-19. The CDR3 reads CASSPGQATNEKLFF. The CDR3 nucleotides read TGTGCCAGCAGCCCGGGACAAGCAACTAATGAAAAACTGTTTTTT.